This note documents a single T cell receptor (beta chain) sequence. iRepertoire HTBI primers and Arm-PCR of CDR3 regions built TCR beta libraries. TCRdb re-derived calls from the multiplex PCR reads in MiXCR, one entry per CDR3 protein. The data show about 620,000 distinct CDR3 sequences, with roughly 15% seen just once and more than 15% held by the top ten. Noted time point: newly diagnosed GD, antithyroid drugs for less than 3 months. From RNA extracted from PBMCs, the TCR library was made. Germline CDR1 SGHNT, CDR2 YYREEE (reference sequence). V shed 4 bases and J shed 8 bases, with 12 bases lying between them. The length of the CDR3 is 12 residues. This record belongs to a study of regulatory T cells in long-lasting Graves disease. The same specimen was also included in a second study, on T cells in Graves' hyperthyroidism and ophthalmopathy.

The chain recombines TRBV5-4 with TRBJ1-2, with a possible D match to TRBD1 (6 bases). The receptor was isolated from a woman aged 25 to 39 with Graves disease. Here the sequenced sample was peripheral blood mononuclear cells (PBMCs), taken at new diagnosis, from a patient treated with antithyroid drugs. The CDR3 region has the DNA TGTGCCAGCAGCGCGGATGGGGGCGGCTACACCTTC. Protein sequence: CASSADGGGYTF.